This T cell receptor beta chain derives from a study of blood T cell repertoires in COVID-19. On the study more broadly: T cells, B-cell-depleted T cells, or PBMCs supplied cDNA or gDNA.

Assignments of participants to cohorts depended upon their own reported clinical history. All recovered Cohort 3 donors got two negative PCRs, got clearance, or saw symptom resolution. Source study methods: Estimation of nucleated cell counts relied on the amplification of reference gene primers. Measured with immunoSEQ multiplex PCR; TCRdb has only the in-frame clones, and not every one. V, J and clone size derive from that table, while D and trimming were established from the DNA sequence. The sample carries some 250,000 clones, around four fifths recorded once. Germline CDR1 SNHLY, CDR2 FYNNEI. After removal of 9 bases from V and 4 bases from J, the junction contained 10 bases not matched to a gene. CDR3 size: 14 residues.

The genes are TRBV2 and TRBJ1-1; 8 bases are shared with TRBD1. The sequence was collected from a man aged 40-49 years who had recovered from COVID-19. Sequencing was carried out using PBMCs or T cells enriched from blood (not recorded which). The CDR3 nucleotides read TGTGCCAGGGAATGGGGCAGGGGGCTCACTGAAGCTTTCTTT. As protein: CAREWGRGLTEAFF.